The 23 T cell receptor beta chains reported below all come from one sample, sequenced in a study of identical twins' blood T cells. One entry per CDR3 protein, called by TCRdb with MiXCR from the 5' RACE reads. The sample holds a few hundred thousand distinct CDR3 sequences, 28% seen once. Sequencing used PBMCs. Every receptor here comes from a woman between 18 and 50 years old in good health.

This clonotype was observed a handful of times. The CDR3 DNA follows: TGTGCCAGCAGCTTAGAGGGCGGGGGTTACTACGAGCAGTACTTC. It encodes CASSLEGGGYYEQYF. The chain links TRBV11-3 to TRBJ2-7, with TRBD2 matching over 7 bases. The junction had 5 bases not matched to a gene; V was cut back by 0 bases and J by 3 bases. The germline gives CDR1 SGHNT, CDR2 YENEEA. The CDR3 runs 15 residues. The entire variable domain, with the rest obtained from reference TRBV11-3 and TRBJ2-7, is as follows: EAGVVQSPRYKIIEKKQPVAFWCNPISGHNTLYWYLQNLGQGPELLIRYENEEAVDDSQLPKDRFSAERLKGVDSTLKIQPAELGDSAVYLCASSLEGGGYYEQYFGPGTRLTVT.

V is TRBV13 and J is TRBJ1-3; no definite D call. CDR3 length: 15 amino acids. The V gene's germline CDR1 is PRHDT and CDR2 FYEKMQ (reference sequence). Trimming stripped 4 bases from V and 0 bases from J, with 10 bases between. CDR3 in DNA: TGTGCCAGCAGCTCCGCAGACAACTCTGGAAACACCATATATTTT. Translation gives CASSSADNSGNTIYF.

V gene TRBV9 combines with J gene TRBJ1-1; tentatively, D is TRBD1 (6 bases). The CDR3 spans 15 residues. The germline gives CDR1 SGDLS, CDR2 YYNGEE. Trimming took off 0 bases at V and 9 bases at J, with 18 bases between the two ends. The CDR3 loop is CASSVDWAVGAKAFF. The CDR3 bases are TGTGCCAGCAGCGTAGACTGGGCCGTGGGGGCCAAAGCTTTCTTT.

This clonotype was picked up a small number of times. The CDR3 nucleotides read TGTGCCAGCAGCGCGGGAATGACTATGGGGGTAGCTTTCTTT. As protein: CASSAGMTMGVAFF. The V and J genes are TRBV9 and TRBJ1-1; a possible D gene is TRBD1 (5 bases). The CDR3 runs 14 residues. V lost 3 bases and J lost 10, with 19 bases in between. Germline CDR1 and CDR2: SGDLS and YYNGEE.

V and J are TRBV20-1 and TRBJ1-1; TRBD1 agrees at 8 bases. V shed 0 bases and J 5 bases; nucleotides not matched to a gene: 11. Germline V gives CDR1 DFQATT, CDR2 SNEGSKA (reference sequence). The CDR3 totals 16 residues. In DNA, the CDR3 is TGCAGTGCTAGAGATCTCACGACAGGGGTTGGGACTGAAGCTTTCTTT. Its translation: CSARDLTTGVGTEAFF.

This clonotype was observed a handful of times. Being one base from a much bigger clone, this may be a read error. CDR3 bases: TGTGCCAGCAGTGGGGGGCAGTGGTTTCAGCCCCAGCATTTT. Its translation: CASSGGQWFQPQHF. The gene calls are TRBV2 and TRBJ1-5, with D tentatively TRBD1 (6 bases). Looked up from germline, CDR1 is SNHLY and CDR2 is FYNNEI. This CDR3 has 14 residues. V dropped 4 bases and J dropped 6 bases, with 13 bases sitting between them.

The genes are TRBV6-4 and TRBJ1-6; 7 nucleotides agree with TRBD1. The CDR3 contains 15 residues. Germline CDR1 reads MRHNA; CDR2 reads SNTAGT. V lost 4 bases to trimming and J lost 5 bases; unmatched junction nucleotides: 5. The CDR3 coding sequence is TGTGCCAGCAGTGTGGACAGGAAAAATAATTCACCCCTCCACTTT. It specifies CASSVDRKNNSPLHF.

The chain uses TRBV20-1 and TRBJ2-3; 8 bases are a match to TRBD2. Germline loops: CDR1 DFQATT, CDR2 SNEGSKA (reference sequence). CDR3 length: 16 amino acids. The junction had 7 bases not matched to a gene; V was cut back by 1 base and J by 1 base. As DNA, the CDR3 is TGCAGTGCTAGAGGTGGCGCGCGGGAGGGCACAGATACGCAGTATTTT. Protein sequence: CSARGGAREGTDTQYF.

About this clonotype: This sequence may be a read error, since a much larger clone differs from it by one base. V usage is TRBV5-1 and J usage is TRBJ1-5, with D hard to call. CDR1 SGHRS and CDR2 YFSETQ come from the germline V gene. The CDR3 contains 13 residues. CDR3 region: CASSLTVNQPLHF. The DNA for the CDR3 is TGCGCCAGCAGCCTCACAGTCAATCAGCCCCTGCATTTT.

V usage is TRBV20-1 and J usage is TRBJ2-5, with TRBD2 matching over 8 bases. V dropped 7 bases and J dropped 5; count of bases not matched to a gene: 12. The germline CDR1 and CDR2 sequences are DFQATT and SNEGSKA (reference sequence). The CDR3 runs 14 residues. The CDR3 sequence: CSVRGTSFSETQYF. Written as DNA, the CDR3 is TGCAGTGTGCGGGGGACTAGTTTTTCGGAGACCCAGTACTTC.

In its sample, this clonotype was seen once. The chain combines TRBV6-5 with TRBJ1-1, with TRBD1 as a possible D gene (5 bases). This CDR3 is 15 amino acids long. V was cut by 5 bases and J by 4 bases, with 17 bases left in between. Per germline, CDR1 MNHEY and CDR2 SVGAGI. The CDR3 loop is CASSKRGSASTEAFF. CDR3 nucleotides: TGTGCCAGCAGTAAACGGGGCTCGGCTAGCACTGAAGCTTTCTTT.

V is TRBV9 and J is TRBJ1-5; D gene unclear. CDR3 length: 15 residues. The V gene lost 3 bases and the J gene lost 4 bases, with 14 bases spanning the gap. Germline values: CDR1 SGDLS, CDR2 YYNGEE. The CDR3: CASSGRGMTNQPQHF. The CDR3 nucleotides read TGTGCCAGCAGCGGCCGGGGAATGACAAATCAGCCCCAGCATTTT.

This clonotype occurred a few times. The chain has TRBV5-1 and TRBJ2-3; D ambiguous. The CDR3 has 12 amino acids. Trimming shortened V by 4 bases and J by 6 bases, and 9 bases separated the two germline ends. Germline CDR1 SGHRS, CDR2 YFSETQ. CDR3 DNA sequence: TGCGCCAGCAGCCTACGACTGGATACGCAGTATTTT. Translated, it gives CASSLRLDTQYF.

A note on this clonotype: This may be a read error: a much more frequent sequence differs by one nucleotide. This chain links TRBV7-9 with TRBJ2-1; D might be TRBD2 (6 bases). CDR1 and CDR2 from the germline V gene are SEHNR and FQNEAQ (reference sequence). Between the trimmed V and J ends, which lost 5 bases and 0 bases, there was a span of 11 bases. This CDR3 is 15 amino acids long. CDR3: CASSAGFSSYNEQFF. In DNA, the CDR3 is TGTGCCAGCAGCGCGGGATTTAGCTCCTACAATGAGCAGTTCTTC.

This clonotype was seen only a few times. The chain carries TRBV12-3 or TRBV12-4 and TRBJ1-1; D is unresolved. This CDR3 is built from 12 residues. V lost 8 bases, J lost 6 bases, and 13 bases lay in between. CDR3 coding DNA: TGTGCCAGCCTGGGGAAGTCAGCTGAAGCTTTCTTT. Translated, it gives CASLGKSAEAFF.

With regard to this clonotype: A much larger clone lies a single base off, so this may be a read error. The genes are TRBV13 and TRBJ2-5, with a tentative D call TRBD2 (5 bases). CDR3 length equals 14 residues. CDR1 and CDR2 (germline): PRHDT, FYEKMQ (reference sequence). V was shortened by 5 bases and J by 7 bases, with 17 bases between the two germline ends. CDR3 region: CASSPPTAEGTQYF. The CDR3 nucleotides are TGTGCCAGCAGCCCCCCTACTGCTGAGGGGACCCAGTACTTC.

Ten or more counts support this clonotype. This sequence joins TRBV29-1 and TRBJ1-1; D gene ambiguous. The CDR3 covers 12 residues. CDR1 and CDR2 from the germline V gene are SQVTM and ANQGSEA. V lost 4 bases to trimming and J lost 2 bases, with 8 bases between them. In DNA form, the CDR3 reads TGCAGCGTTGTCAGGTCAAACACTGAAGCTTTCTTT. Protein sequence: CSVVRSNTEAFF.

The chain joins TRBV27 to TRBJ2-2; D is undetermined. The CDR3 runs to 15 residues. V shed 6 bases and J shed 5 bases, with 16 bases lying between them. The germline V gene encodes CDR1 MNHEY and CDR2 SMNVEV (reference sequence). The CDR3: CASSHGLFTTGELFF. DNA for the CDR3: TGTGCCAGCAGCCACGGGCTGTTTACGACCGGGGAGCTGTTTTTT.

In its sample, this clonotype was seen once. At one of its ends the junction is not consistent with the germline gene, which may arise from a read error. The CDR3 sequence is CSSSSSSQTTGYNEQFF. The CDR3 DNA reads TGTTCCAGCAGCTCGAGTAGCCAGACTACGGGATACAATGAGCAGTTCTTC. The chain recombines TRBV7-9 with TRBJ2-1; maybe TRBD2 (5 bases). There are 17 residues in the CDR3. Looked up from germline, CDR1 is SEHNR and CDR2 is FQNEAQ (reference sequence).

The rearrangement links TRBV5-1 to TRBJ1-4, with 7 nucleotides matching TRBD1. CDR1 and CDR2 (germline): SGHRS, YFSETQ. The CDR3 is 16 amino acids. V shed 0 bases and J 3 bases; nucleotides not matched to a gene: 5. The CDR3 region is CASSLVTGQPNEKLFF. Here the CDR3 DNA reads TGCGCCAGCAGCTTGGTAACGGGACAGCCTAATGAAAAACTGTTTTTT.

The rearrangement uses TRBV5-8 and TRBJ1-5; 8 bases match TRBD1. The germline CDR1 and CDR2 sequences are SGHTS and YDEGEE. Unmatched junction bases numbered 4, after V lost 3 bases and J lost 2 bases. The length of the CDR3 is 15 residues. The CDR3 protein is CASSWGQVGNQPQHF. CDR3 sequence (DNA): TGTGCCAGCAGCTGGGGACAGGTGGGCAATCAGCCCCAGCATTTT.

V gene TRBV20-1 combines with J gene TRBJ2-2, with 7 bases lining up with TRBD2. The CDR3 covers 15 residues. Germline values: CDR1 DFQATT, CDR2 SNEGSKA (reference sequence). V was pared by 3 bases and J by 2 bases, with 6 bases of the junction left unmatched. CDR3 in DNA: TGCAGTGCTAGGGGCGGGAGCGCCAACACCGGGGAGCTGTTTTTT. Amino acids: CSARGGSANTGELFF.

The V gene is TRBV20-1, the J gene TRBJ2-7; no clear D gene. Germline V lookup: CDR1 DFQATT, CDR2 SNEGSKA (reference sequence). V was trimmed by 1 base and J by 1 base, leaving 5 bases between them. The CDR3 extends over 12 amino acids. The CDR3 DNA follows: TGCAGTGCTAGAGTCGGTTCCTACGAGCAGTACTTC. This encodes CSARVGSYEQYF.